The following is a TCR beta chain sequence with its context. Only in-frame clones appear in the TCRdb table, and some are missing; sequencing was by immunoSEQ multiplex PCR. This sample has around 170,000 clones; about 91% occur once, and the top ten carry about 3.9%. Trimming removed 11 bases from V and 0 bases from J, with 12 bases in between. The CDR3 runs to 13 residues. Germline V gene sequence: CDR1 ENHRY, CDR2 SYGVKD. The data were obtained in a study of blood T cell repertoires in COVID-19. Whole-study context: The study drew acute and convalescent COVID-19 samples from the United States, Italy and Spain.

Sample: peripheral blood. The rearrangement links TRBV10-3 to TRBJ2-3; tentatively, D is TRBD2 (6 bases). This clonotype originated in a woman in her thirties with acute or convalescent COVID-19. CDR3 sequence (DNA): TGTGCCTCCCGGACTATAAGCACAGATACGCAGTATTTT. Amino acids: CASRTISTDTQYF.